These 9 T cell receptor beta chains were all obtained from the same sample, sequenced in a study of shared clonotypes between healthy human individuals. Repertoires were generated with immunoSEQ multiplex PCR, while TCRdb's copy carries only in-frame clones and drops some. Among more than 1 million clones listed, 75% to 85% were seen once. The sample was memory CD4+ T cells from PBMCs. The subset denotes: CD45RA-negative fraction. All receptors come from a man aged 18 to 30 in good health. Some clones in this sample may be carry-over from other donors' samples.

Ten or more counts support this clone. The chain is built from TRBV19 and TRBJ1-5, with TRBD1 matching 7 bases. Trimming at V came to 7 bases and at J to 1 base, leaving 7 bases not matched to a gene. The CDR3 runs 15 residues. Germline loops: CDR1 LNHDA, CDR2 SQIVND (reference sequence). For the CDR3, the DNA is TGTGCCAGTACCCTCGACAGGGCAAGCAATCAGCCCCAGCATTTT. It codes for CASTLDRASNQPQHF.

J is TRBJ1-3 and V is TRBV5-1; D might be TRBD1 (5 bases). V lost 8 bases and J 3 bases, leaving 18 bases between the germline ends. Germline V gene data show CDR1 as SGHRS and CDR2 as YFSETQ. CDR3 length: 15 residues. As DNA, the CDR3 is TGCGCCAGTTCAATGGTCGGGGGAGGTGGAAACACCATATATTTT. Translation: CASSMVGGGGNTIYF.

The chain recombines TRBV5-1 with TRBJ2-2, with 12 bases that match TRBD2. CDR1 and CDR2 (germline): SGHRS, YFSETQ. With 4 bases clipped from V and 6 bases from J, the junction kept 4 bases outside the gene matches. The CDR3 spans 15 residues. CDR3 residues: CASSRLAGGPGELFF. In nucleotides, the CDR3 is TGCGCCAGCAGCCGGCTAGCGGGAGGGCCCGGGGAGCTGTTTTTT.

The genes are TRBV27 and TRBJ2-1, with 10 bases matching TRBD2. Unmatched junction bases numbered 8, after V lost 5 bases and J lost 4 bases. CDR3 length: 16 residues. In germline, CDR1 is MNHEY, CDR2 SMNVEV (reference sequence). CDR3 bases: TGTGCCAGCAGTAAAGAATGGACTAGCGGATACAATGAGCAGTTCTTC. Residues: CASSKEWTSGYNEQFF.

The chain combines TRBV5-1 with TRBJ1-1; D remains ambiguous. The CDR3 is made up of 13 amino acids. The V gene's germline CDR1 is SGHRS and CDR2 YFSETQ. Trimming cost V 4 bases and J 0 bases, with 7 bases left between them. The CDR3: CASSQEVNTEAFF. The CDR3 DNA sequence: TGCGCCAGCAGCCAGGAGGTGAACACTGAAGCTTTCTTT.

To note about this clone: This sample includes further DNA sequences coding for the same CDR3. V and J are TRBV5-1 and TRBJ2-7, with 10 bases that match TRBD2. The CDR3 is 14 amino acids. The V gene end was trimmed by 4 bases and the J gene end by 2 bases; junction bases not matched to a gene: 3. Germline CDR1 reads SGHRS; CDR2 reads YFSETQ. The CDR3 spells CASSQGLATYEQYF. The DNA of the CDR3 is TGCGCCAGCAGCCAGGGACTAGCGACCTACGAGCAGTACTTC.

This chain connects TRBV5-1 to TRBJ2-3; either TRBD1 or TRBD2 may supply D (5 bases each). The CDR3 is made up of 14 amino acids. Per the germline V gene, CDR1 is SGHRS and CDR2 is YFSETQ. V dropped 3 bases and J dropped 2 bases, with 10 bases sitting between them. CDR3 DNA: TGCGCCAGCAGCTCCCTAGGGACCACAGATACGCAGTATTTT. Its protein product is CASSSLGTTDTQYF.

The chain is built from TRBV2 and TRBJ2-7; possible D gene TRBD2, 6 bases. This CDR3 region has 14 residues. The V end was cut by 7 bases, the J end by 1 base, with 14 bases between. Germline loops: CDR1 SNHLY, CDR2 FYNNEI. The DNA of the CDR3 is TGTGCCAGCATCGGGACTGATAGATCCTACGAGCAGTACTTC. Its translation: CASIGTDRSYEQYF.

The chain uses TRBV7-2 and TRBJ2-7; 9 nucleotides agree with TRBD1. The V gene's germline CDR1 is SGHTA and CDR2 FQGNSA. The V gene end was trimmed by 0 bases and the J gene end by 4 bases; junction bases not matched to a gene: 7. The CDR3 totals 16 residues. The CDR3 protein is CASSLAGGTGNYEQYF. In DNA form, the CDR3 reads TGTGCCAGCAGCTTAGCGGGCGGGACAGGGAATTACGAGCAGTACTTC.